These T cell receptor beta chains were read from a single sample in a study of blood T cell repertoires in COVID-19. Assay: immunoSEQ multiplex PCR; the TCRdb copy retains only in-frame clones and omits some. The sample consists of 250,000 to 400,000 clones, about 85% of them appearing once. The specimen was PBMCs or T cells enriched from blood (not recorded which). The receptors shown here come from a woman younger than 45 who had been exposed to COVID-19. Each CDR3 is given with its conserved first and last residue. The order of the fields is CDR3 length, J gene, D gene, clone size, V gene, CDR3 protein, CDR3 DNA. The D gene is left open where the match is weak. Clone size is given for some rows only: seen once, a few or many times, or a class if the clone is expanded.

cdr3_length: 11; j_call: TRBJ1-2; d_call: NA; clone_size: NA; v_call: TRBV20-1; cdr3_aa: CSARAVIGYTF; cdr3_nt: TGCAGTGCTAGAGCAGTTATAGGCTACACCTTC
cdr3_length: 16; j_call: TRBJ2-1; d_call: NA; clone_size: NA; v_call: TRBV27; cdr3_aa: CASSLFERSRYNEQFF; cdr3_nt: TGTGCCAGCAGTTTATTCGAGCGGTCCCGCTACAATGAGCAGTTCTTC
cdr3_length: 15; j_call: TRBJ1-6; d_call: NA; clone_size: NA; v_call: TRBV5-1; cdr3_aa: CASSFGRDHNSPLHF; cdr3_nt: TGCGCCAGCAGCTTTGGGCGGGACCATAATTCACCCCTCCACTTT
cdr3_length: 14; j_call: TRBJ1-2; d_call: NA; clone_size: few; v_call: TRBV5-8; cdr3_aa: CASSPMWGAHGYTF; cdr3_nt: TGTGCCAGCAGCCCAATGTGGGGAGCTCATGGCTACACCTTC
cdr3_length: 13; j_call: TRBJ1-1; d_call: NA; clone_size: NA; v_call: TRBV2; cdr3_aa: CASMARGSTEAFF; cdr3_nt: TGTGCCAGCATGGCCAGGGGATCCACTGAAGCTTTCTTT
cdr3_length: 12; j_call: TRBJ1-5; d_call: NA; clone_size: NA; v_call: TRBV10-3; cdr3_aa: CAITAGRQPQHF; cdr3_nt: TGTGCCATCACTGCAGGGCGACAGCCCCAGCATTTT
cdr3_length: 15; j_call: TRBJ2-3; d_call: TRBD1; clone_size: many; v_call: TRBV18; cdr3_aa: CASSPDRKVPDTQYF; cdr3_nt: TGTGCCAGCTCCCCGGACAGGAAGGTGCCAGATACGCAGTATTTT
cdr3_length: 15; j_call: TRBJ2-7; d_call: TRBD1; clone_size: NA; v_call: TRBV27; cdr3_aa: CASSVAGTGTYEQYF; cdr3_nt: TGTGCCAGCAGTGTGGCCGGGACAGGGACCTACGAGCAGTACTTC
cdr3_length: 15; j_call: TRBJ1-5; d_call: NA; clone_size: NA; v_call: TRBV6-5; cdr3_aa: CASSLQYDTGQPQHF; cdr3_nt: TGTGCCAGCAGTCTACAATACGATACGGGTCAGCCCCAGCATTTT
cdr3_length: 15; j_call: TRBJ1-6; d_call: NA; clone_size: NA; v_call: TRBV9; cdr3_aa: CASSPRQVDNSPLHF; cdr3_nt: TGTGCCAGCAGCCCGAGACAGGTCGATAATTCACCCCTCCACTTT
cdr3_length: 14; j_call: TRBJ1-1; d_call: NA; clone_size: NA; v_call: TRBV28; cdr3_aa: CASSSVDRGNEAFF; cdr3_nt: TGTGCCAGCAGTTCTGTCGACCGCGGGAATGAAGCTTTCTTT
cdr3_length: 14; j_call: TRBJ1-4; d_call: NA; clone_size: NA; v_call: TRBV29-1; cdr3_aa: CSVIGTARGEKLFF; cdr3_nt: TGCAGCGTTATTGGGACTGCGAGGGGTGAAAAACTGTTTTTT
cdr3_length: 16; j_call: TRBJ1-4; d_call: TRBD1; clone_size: NA; v_call: TRBV7-8; cdr3_aa: CASSPAGSRGPEKLFF; cdr3_nt: TGTGCCAGCAGCCCCGCCGGCAGCAGGGGGCCCGAAAAACTGTTTTTT
cdr3_length: 15; j_call: TRBJ1-3; d_call: NA; clone_size: NA; v_call: TRBV25-1; cdr3_aa: CASSDSRSSGNTIYF; cdr3_nt: TGTGCCAGCAGTGATTCGCGGAGCTCTGGAAACACCATATATTTT
cdr3_length: 12; j_call: TRBJ1-6; d_call: NA; clone_size: few; v_call: TRBV28; cdr3_aa: CASSLFDSPLHF; cdr3_nt: TGTGCCAGCAGTTTATTCGATTCACCCCTCCACTTT
cdr3_length: 16; j_call: TRBJ2-2; d_call: TRBD2; clone_size: NA; v_call: TRBV11-2; cdr3_aa: CASSLGGTSHTGELFF; cdr3_nt: TGTGCCAGCAGCTTAGGGGGGACTAGTCACACCGGGGAGCTGTTTTTT
cdr3_length: 15; j_call: TRBJ2-5; d_call: NA; clone_size: NA; v_call: TRBV18; cdr3_aa: CASLRNGGVGETQYF; cdr3_nt: TGTGCCAGCCTACGGAATGGAGGGGTGGGCGAGACCCAGTACTTC
cdr3_length: 14; j_call: TRBJ2-7; d_call: NA; clone_size: NA; v_call: TRBV19; cdr3_aa: CASSMGLGVYEQYF; cdr3_nt: TGTGCCAGTAGTATGGGACTGGGGGTCTACGAGCAGTACTTC